This T cell receptor beta chain was captured by sequencing in a study of immune cell composition in non-small cell lung cancer. Comment on this clone: Its antigen is not identified.

The CDR3 runs 10 residues. Trimming took off 0 bases at V and 12 bases at J, with 8 bases between the two ends. Germline assignment: CDR1 DFQATT and CDR2 SNEGSKA (reference sequence). Some clones are missing from TCRdb's copy, which holds only in-frame ones; the method was immunoSEQ multiplex PCR. The table has fewer than 5,000 clones, 75% to 85% seen once; the top ten hold around an eighth. The study's findings and limits: Tumour-reactive clones were not shown to match dominant in vivo tumour clones. Lung squamous cell carcinoma tumours had significantly higher top 10 clone scores and productive clonality than lung adenocarcinoma.

The source is a human donor with non-small cell lung cancer. This rearrangement joins TRBV20-1 to TRBJ1-1; D gene uncertain. Sequenced material: lung tumor tissue. CDR3 bases: TGCAGTGCTAGAGATCGGGTGTCTTTCTTT. Translated, it gives CSARDRVSFF.